A single sample gave rise to the 24 T cell receptor beta chains below, sequenced in a study of PD-1 blockade in classical Hodgkin lymphoma. The time point denotes: cycle 4 day 1 (C4D1), after more than five weeks of nivolumab. Each and every patient relapsed after autologous stem cell transplantation, and patients got differing brentuximab vedotin exposure. It was by magnetic negative selection that CD8+ T cells were isolated from thawed PBMCs. This table comes from immunoSEQ multiplex PCR, and its TCRdb copy is limited to in-frame clones, with some not included. The sample includes around 4,000 clones, approximately 72% of them seen just once. The specimen comprised CD8+ T cells from blood, sampled before the fourth cycle of nivolumab. The receptors shown here come from a human donor with classical Hodgkin lymphoma.

This clone was seen a handful of times. This chain links TRBV28 with TRBJ1-6; no definite D call. Trimming shortened V by 6 bases and J by 9 bases, and 12 bases separated the two germline ends. Looked up from germline, CDR1 is MDHEN and CDR2 is SYDVKM. The CDR3 runs to 13 residues. The CDR3: CASSFKRSSPLHF. CDR3 nucleotides: TGTGCCAGCAGCTTTAAAAGGAGTTCACCCCTCCACTTT.

This clone was detected a few times. This same CDR3 is encoded by further DNA sequences in the sample. The rearrangement links TRBV19 to TRBJ1-5, with no clear D. Germline CDR1 reads LNHDA; CDR2 reads SQIVND (reference sequence). The CDR3 loop spans 13 amino acids. The V end lost 3 bases, the J end lost 0 bases, and 3 bases lay between the germline ends. The CDR3 region has the DNA TGTGCCAGTAGTATGACTAGCAATCAGCCCCAGCATTTT. Translating gives CASSMTSNQPQHF.

The J gene is TRBJ2-2, the V gene TRBV5-1; D might be TRBD1 (6 bases). The CDR3 covers 16 residues. Trimming left V 2 bases short and J 1 base short, with 12 bases between. The germline V gene encodes CDR1 SGHRS and CDR2 YFSETQ. CDR3 coding DNA: TGCGCCAGCAGCTTTCATCAGGGGTGGAACACCGGGGAGCTGTTTTTT. This translates into CASSFHQGWNTGELFF.

The rearrangement joins TRBV2 to TRBJ2-3; TRBD1 agrees at 8 bases. V trimming: 8 bases; J trimming: 3 bases; junction bases outside the gene matches: 10. This CDR3 region has 15 residues. Looked up from germline, CDR1 is SNHLY and CDR2 is FYNNEI. For the CDR3, the DNA is TGTGCCAGCGACCGACAGGGGTTGGGTACAGATACGCAGTATTTT. Its translation is CASDRQGLGTDTQYF. Full variable domain (rest looked up from reference TRBV2 and TRBJ2-3): EPEVTQTPSHQVTQMGQEVILRCVPISNHLYFYWYRQILGQKVEFLVSFYNNEISEKSEIFDDQFSVERPDGSNFTLKIRSTKLEDSAMYFCASDRQGLGTDTQYFGPGTRLTVL.

V and J are TRBV9 and TRBJ2-7, with D maybe TRBD2 (5 bases). The CDR3 loop spans 14 amino acids. V gave up 3 bases and J gave up 0 bases, with 10 bases separating them. The germline V gene has CDR1 SGDLS and CDR2 YYNGEE. DNA for the CDR3: TGTGCCAGCAGCGGAAGGGAGAACTCCTACGAGCAGTACTTC. Its translation is CASSGRENSYEQYF.

This clone was seen only a few times. This sequence joins TRBV4-1 and TRBJ1-5, with D tentatively TRBD1 (5 bases). The germline CDR1 and CDR2 sequences are MGHRA and YSYEKL. The CDR3 has 15 residues. Trimming removed 1 base from V and 6 bases from J, with 13 bases in between. In nucleotides, the CDR3 is TGCGCCAGCAGCCAAGGTCGGCAGGGAGGTCAGCCCCAGCATTTT. It yields the protein CASSQGRQGGQPQHF.

This chain connects TRBV19 to TRBJ2-1, with 11 bases lining up with TRBD2. The CDR3 length is 15 residues. CDR1 is LNHDA, CDR2 SQIVND, per germline (reference sequence). The V segment lost 2 bases and the J segment 8 bases; nucleotides outside the gene matches: 5. The CDR3 DNA sequence: TGTGCCAGTAGTATACCGACTAGCGGGGCCGATGAGCAGTTCTTC. It translates to CASSIPTSGADEQFF. Supplemented by reference TRBV19 and TRBJ2-1, the full variable domain reads DGGITQSPKYLFRKEGQNVTLSCEQNLNHDAMYWYRQDPGQGLRLIYYSQIVNDFQKGDIAEGYSVSREKKESFPLTVTSAQKNPTAFYLCASSIPTSGADEQFFGPGTRLTVL.

This clone came up a few times. The gene calls are TRBV11-3 and TRBJ2-7; D possibly corresponds to TRBD2 (6 bases). Germline V gene data show CDR1 as SGHNT and CDR2 as YENEEA. The CDR3 totals 19 residues. The V end was cut by 3 bases, the J end by 0 bases, with 24 bases between. In nucleotides, the CDR3 is TGTGCCAGCAGCTTGGGGCGACCCCTGATGGACTATAGCTCCTACGAGCAGTACGTC. Encoded protein: CASSLGRPLMDYSSYEQYV.

The genes are TRBV27 and TRBJ1-2, with a possible D match to TRBD1 (5 bases). The CDR3 runs to 13 residues. V was pared by 1 base and J by 13 bases, with 16 bases between. Germline loops: CDR1 MNHEY, CDR2 SMNVEV (reference sequence). The CDR3 region is CASSLWRDEVLTF. The CDR3 bases are TGTGCCAGCAGTTTATGGCGGGACGAGGTCCTCACCTTC.

The chain has TRBV6-4 and TRBJ2-2, with D possibly being TRBD1 or TRBD2 (5 bases each). Germline-derived CDR1 and CDR2 are MRHNA and SNTAGT. Trimming took 3 bases from V and 4 from J, leaving 12 bases between them. The CDR3 has 15 residues. The CDR3 region has the DNA TGTGCCAGCAGTGATGGGGACGTAGGCACCGGGGAGCTGTTTTTT. Translated, it gives CASSDGDVGTGELFF.

The sample holds one count of this clone. The V and J genes are TRBV28 and TRBJ1-2; D uncertain. V was shortened by 0 bases and J by 4 bases, with 15 bases between the two germline ends. Germline assignment: CDR1 MDHEN and CDR2 SYDVKM. The CDR3 totals 16 residues. The CDR3 sequence: CASSLWKTVPSYGYTF. The CDR3 coding sequence is TGTGCCAGCAGTTTATGGAAGACTGTACCGTCCTATGGCTACACCTTC.

This rearrangement joins TRBV4-1 to TRBJ2-1; 8 nucleotides agree with TRBD2. There are 18 residues in the CDR3. After removal of 4 bases from V and 3 bases from J, the junction contained 14 bases not matched to a gene. Germline values: CDR1 MGHRA, CDR2 YSYEKL. Here the CDR3 reads CASSLIGTRRFDYNEQFF. The CDR3 DNA is TGCGCCAGCAGCCTAATAGGGACTAGAAGGTTCGACTACAATGAGCAGTTCTTC.

The CDR3 nucleotides are TGTGCCAGCAGTAGTAGCTACCAAGAGACCCAGTACTTC. It translates to CASSSSYQETQYF. The chain employs TRBV6-5 and TRBJ2-5; D ambiguous. This CDR3 has 13 amino acids. Germline CDR1 and CDR2: MNHEY and SVGAGI. With 5 bases removed from V and 0 bases from J, the gap between germline ends came to 7 bases.

This clone appeared a few times. This chain joins TRBV6-5 and TRBJ1-2; D unresolved. Germline values: CDR1 MNHEY, CDR2 SVGAGI. The V and J ends lost 4 bases and 5 bases respectively, with 14 bases between them. The CDR3 contains 14 residues. CDR3 region: CASSSNTHPYGYTF. For the CDR3, the DNA is TGTGCCAGCAGTTCGAATACCCACCCTTATGGCTACACCTTC.

CDR3 region: CASSQDQWQGPPGLSTQYF. The CDR3 DNA sequence: TGCGCCAGCAGCCAAGATCAATGGCAGGGACCTCCGGGACTGAGCACGCAGTATTTT. The chain links TRBV4-3 to TRBJ2-3; weak D call: TRBD2 (6 bases). CDR1 LGHNA and CDR2 YSLEER come from the germline V gene. CDR3 length: 19 residues. V gave up 0 bases and J gave up 9 bases, with 28 bases separating them.

This clone was counted only a few times. The V gene is TRBV10-1, the J gene TRBJ2-7, with D possibly TRBD1 on 6 matching bases. V dropped 4 bases and J dropped 0 bases, with 13 bases sitting between them. Germline V gives CDR1 WNHNN, CDR2 SYGVQD (reference sequence). The CDR3 sequence is 15 residues long. This chain's CDR3 is CASSAGTTSSYEQYF. CDR3 sequence (DNA): TGCGCCAGCAGTGCCGGGACAACCAGCTCCTACGAGCAGTACTTC.

The sample holds a few counts of this clone. This rearrangement joins TRBV9 to TRBJ2-3; D unclear. Germline CDR1 SGDLS, CDR2 YYNGEE. The CDR3 is 15 amino acids. V lost 1 base and J lost 2, with 11 bases in between. CDR3: CASSVWHSLTDTQYF. CDR3 bases: TGTGCCAGCAGCGTATGGCACAGTCTCACAGATACGCAGTATTTT.

By frequency in the sample, this clone is large. J is TRBJ2-3 and V is TRBV27, with D perhaps being TRBD1 or TRBD2 (5 bases each). Trimming took 1 base from V and 2 from J, leaving 13 bases between them. The CDR3 loop spans 16 amino acids. Germline V gene data show CDR1 as MNHEY and CDR2 as SMNVEV (reference sequence). The CDR3 DNA sequence: TGTGCCAGCAGTTTATGGGCTAGTGGGACCACAGATACGCAGTATTTT. It translates to CASSLWASGTTDTQYF.

J is TRBJ2-7 and V is TRBV7-2, with TRBD2 matching 10 bases. V shed 5 bases, J shed 0 bases, and the junction held 13 bases outside the gene matches. CDR1 and CDR2 (germline): SGHTA, FQGNSA. This CDR3 spans 18 amino acids. CDR3 coding DNA: TGTGCCAGCAGCCCGCACTGGTCCCTAGCGGGGGACTCCTACGAGCAGTACTTC. This translates into CASSPHWSLAGDSYEQYF.

This clone was found a few times. The V gene is TRBV27, the J gene TRBJ1-2, with 8 bases matching TRBD1. J gave up 6 bases and V 8 bases, and 17 bases lay outside the gene matches. Germline V gives CDR1 MNHEY, CDR2 SMNVEV (reference sequence). This CDR3 is built from 16 residues. The CDR3 loop reads CASYAPGQGENHGYTF. In nucleotides, the CDR3 is TGTGCCAGCTACGCCCCTGGACAGGGAGAGAATCATGGCTACACCTTC.

This clone appeared a single time. The chain links TRBV7-9 to TRBJ2-5, with 10 bases matching TRBD2. Germline assignment: CDR1 SEHNR and CDR2 FQNEAQ (reference sequence). CDR3 length: 16 residues. With 2 bases clipped from V and 5 bases from J, the junction kept 8 bases outside the gene matches. The CDR3 bases are TGTGCCAGCAGCTTATTAGCGGGGGGCCGAGGGGAGACCCAGTACTTC. Translation: CASSLLAGGRGETQYF.

The gene calls are TRBV18 and TRBJ2-4, with TRBD2 identical over 12 bases. Germline CDR1 is KGHSH and CDR2 is LQKENI. The CDR3 totals 21 residues. V lost 2 bases to trimming and J lost 0 bases; unmatched junction nucleotides: 14. The CDR3 DNA reads TGTGCCAGCTCACCAATAACCCGACTAGCGGGGGCGTTTTTAGCCAAAAACATTCAGTACTTC. Protein sequence: CASSPITRLAGAFLAKNIQYF.

Worth noting for this clone: A far larger clone is just one base off, so this is likely a read error. The V gene is TRBV13, the J gene TRBJ1-1; 12 nucleotides agree with TRBD1. The germline V gene has CDR1 PRHDT and CDR2 FYEKMQ (reference sequence). The CDR3 is made up of 16 amino acids. For the CDR3, the DNA is TGTGCCAGCAGCGCCGGGACAGGGGGCGTGTACACTGGAGCTTTCTTT. Its translation: CASSAGTGGVYTGAFF.

The V gene is TRBV7-9, the J gene TRBJ2-1; D not certain. The CDR3 covers 15 residues. Germline CDR1 is SEHNR and CDR2 is FQNEAQ (reference sequence). V was shortened by 3 bases and J by 6 bases, with 15 bases between the two germline ends. In DNA form, the CDR3 reads TGTGCCAGCAGCTTTTCCGAGAGTTCGGGCAATGAGCAGTTCTTC. This gives the protein CASSFSESSGNEQFF. Supplemented by reference TRBV7-9 and TRBJ2-1, the full variable domain reads DTGVSQNPRHKITKRGQNVTFRCDPISEHNRLYWYRQTLGQGPEFLTYFQNEAQLEKSRLLSDRFSAERPKGSFSTLEIQRTEQGDSAMYLCASSFSESSGNEQFFGPGTRLTVL.